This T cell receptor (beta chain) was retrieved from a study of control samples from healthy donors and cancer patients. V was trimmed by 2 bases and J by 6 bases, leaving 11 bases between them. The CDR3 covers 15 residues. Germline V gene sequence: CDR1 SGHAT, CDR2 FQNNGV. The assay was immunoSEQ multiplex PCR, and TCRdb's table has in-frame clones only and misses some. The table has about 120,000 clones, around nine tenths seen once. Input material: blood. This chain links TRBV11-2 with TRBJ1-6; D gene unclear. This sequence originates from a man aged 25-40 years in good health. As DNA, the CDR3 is TGTGCCAGCAGCTTATTGGACCTGCGTAATTCACCCCTCCACTTT. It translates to CASSLLDLRNSPLHF.